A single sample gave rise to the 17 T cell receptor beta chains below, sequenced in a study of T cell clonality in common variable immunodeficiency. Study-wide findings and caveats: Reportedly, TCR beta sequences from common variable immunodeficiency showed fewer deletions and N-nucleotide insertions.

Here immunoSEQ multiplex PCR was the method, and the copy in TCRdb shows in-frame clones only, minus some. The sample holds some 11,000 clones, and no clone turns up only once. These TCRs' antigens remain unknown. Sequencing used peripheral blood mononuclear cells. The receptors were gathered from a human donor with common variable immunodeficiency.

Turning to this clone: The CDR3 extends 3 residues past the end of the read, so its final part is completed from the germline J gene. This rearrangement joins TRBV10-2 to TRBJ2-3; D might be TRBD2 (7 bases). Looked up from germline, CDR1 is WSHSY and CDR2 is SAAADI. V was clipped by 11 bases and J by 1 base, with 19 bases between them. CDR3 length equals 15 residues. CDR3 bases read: TGCGCCTCCCAAAGGGGGGGAAGTGGCACAGATACG. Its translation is CASQRGGSGTDT. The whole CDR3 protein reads CASQRGGSGTDTQYF.

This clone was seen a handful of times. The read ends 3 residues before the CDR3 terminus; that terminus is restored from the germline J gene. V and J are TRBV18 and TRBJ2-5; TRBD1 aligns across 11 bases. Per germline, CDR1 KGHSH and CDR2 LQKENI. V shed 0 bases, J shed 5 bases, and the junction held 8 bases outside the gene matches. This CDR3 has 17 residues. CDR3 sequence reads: CASSPPRTGGGSETQYF. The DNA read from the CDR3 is TGTGCCAGCTCACCACCCCGGACAGGGGGCGGCTCGGAGACC.

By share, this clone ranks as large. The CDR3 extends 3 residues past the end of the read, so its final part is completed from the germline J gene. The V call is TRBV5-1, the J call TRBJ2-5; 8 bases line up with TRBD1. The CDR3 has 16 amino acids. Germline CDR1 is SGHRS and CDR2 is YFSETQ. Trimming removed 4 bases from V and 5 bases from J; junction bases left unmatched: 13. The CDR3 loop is CASSARQGNFMETQYF. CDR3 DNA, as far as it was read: TGCGCCAGCAGCGCCAGACAGGGGAATTTCATGGAGACC. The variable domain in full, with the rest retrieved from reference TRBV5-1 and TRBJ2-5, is KAGVTQTPRYLIKTRGQQVTLSCSPISGHRSVSWYQQTPGQGLQFLFEYFSETQRNKGNFPGRFSGRQFSNSRSEMNVSTLELGDSALYLCASSARQGNFMETQYFGPGTRLLVL.

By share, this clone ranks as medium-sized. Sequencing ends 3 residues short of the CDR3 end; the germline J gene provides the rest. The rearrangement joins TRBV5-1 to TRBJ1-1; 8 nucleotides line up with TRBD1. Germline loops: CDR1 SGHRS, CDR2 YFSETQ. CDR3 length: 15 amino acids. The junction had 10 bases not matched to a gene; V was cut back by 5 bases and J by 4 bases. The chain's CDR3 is CASRRTGTGGTEAFF. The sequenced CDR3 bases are TGCGCCAGCAGAAGGACAGGGACGGGGGGCACTGAA.

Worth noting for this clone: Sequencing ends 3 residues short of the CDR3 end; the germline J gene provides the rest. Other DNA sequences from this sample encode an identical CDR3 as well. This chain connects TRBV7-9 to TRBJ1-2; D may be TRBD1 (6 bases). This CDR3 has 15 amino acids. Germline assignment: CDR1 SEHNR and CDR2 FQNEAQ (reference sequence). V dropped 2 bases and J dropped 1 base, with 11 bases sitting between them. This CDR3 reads CASSLSTGFNYGYTF. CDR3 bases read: TGTGCCAGCAGCTTATCTACAGGGTTTAACTATGGC.

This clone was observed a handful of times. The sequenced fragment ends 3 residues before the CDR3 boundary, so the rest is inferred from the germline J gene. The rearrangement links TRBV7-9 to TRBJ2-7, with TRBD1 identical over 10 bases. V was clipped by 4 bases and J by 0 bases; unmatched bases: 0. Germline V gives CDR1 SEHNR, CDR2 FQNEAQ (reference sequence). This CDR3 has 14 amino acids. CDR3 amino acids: CASSWDRGSYEQYF. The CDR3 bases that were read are TGTGCCAGCAGCTGGGACAGGGGCTCCTACGAG.

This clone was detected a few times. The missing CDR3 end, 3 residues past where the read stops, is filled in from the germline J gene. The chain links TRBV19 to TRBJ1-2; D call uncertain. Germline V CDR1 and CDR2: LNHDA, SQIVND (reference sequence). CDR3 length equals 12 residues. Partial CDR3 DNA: TGTGCCAGTAGTATACCCGCAGAGGGC. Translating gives CASSIPAEG. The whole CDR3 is CASSIPAEGYTF.

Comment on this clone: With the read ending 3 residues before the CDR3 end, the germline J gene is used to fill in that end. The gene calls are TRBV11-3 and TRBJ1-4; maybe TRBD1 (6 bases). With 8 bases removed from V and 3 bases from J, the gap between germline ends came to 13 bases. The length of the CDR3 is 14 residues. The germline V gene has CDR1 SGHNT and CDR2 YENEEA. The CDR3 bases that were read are TGTGCCAGCCCCCAGGGGTTGGCTAATGAAAAA. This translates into CASPQGLANEK. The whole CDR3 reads CASPQGLANEKLFF.

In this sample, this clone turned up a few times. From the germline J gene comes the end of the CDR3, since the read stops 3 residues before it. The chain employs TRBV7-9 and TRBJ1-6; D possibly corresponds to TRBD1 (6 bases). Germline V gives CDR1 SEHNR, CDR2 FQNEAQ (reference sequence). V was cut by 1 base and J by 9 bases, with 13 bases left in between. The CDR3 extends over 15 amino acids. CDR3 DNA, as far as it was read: TGTGCCAGCAGCTTAGACGCAGGGGCTACTTCACCC. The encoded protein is CASSLDAGATSP. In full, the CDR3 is CASSLDAGATSPLHF.

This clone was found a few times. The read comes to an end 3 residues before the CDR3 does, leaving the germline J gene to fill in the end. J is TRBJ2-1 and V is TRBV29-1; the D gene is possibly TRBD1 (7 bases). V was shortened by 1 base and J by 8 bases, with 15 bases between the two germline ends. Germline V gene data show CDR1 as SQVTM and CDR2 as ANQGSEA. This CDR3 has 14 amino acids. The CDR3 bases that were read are TGCAGCGTTGAAGTTCCGCTCAGGGGGGATGAG. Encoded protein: CSVEVPLRGDE. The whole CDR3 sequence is CSVEVPLRGDEQFF.

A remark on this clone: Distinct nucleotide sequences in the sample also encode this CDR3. The DNA read from the CDR3 is TGTGCCAGTAGTATATGGACGAGCGGGACCAAAGAGACC. Residues: CASSIWTSGTKET. The whole CDR3 protein is CASSIWTSGTKETQYF. The V and J genes are TRBV19 and TRBJ2-5; 7 nucleotides align to TRBD2. The read gets to within 3 residues of the CDR3 end, and the germline J gene fills in the rest. The J segment lost 3 bases and the V segment lost 2 bases, leaving 9 bases of the junction unmatched. This CDR3 has 16 residues. From germline, CDR1 is LNHDA and CDR2 SQIVND (reference sequence). Full variable domain (missing parts from reference TRBV19 and TRBJ2-5): DGGITQSPKYLFRKEGQNVTLSCEQNLNHDAMYWYRQDPGQGLRLIYYSQIVNDFQKGDIAEGYSVSREKKESFPLTVTSAQKNPTAFYLCASSIWTSGTKETQYFGPGTRLLVL.

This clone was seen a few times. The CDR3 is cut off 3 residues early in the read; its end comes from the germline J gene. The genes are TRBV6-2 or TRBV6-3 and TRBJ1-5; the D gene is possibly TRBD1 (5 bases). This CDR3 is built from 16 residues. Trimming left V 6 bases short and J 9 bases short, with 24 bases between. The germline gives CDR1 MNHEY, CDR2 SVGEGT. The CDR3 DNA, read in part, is TGTGCCAGCAGCTATACTTTATCGCAGGGCGAACGGCCC. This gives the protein CASSYTLSQGERP. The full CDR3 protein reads CASSYTLSQGERPQHF.

The CDR3 sequence is CAWSVRMGTGRNSPLHF. The sequenced part of the CDR3 DNA is TGTGCCTGGAGTGTACGGATGGGGACAGGGCGTAATTCACCC. The chain combines TRBV30 with TRBJ1-6, with 9 bases that match TRBD1. Sequencing ends 3 residues short of the CDR3 end; the germline J gene provides the rest. CDR3 length: 17 amino acids. From germline, CDR1 is GTSNPN and CDR2 SVGIG (reference sequence). The V segment lost 0 bases and the J segment 6 bases; nucleotides outside the gene matches: 9.

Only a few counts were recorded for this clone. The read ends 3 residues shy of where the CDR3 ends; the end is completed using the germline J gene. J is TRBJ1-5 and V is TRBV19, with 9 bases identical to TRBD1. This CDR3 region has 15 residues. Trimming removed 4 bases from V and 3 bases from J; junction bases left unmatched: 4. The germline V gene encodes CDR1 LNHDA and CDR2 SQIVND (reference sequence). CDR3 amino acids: CASSTGQGTNQPQHF. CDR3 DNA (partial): TGTGCCAGTAGTACTGGACAGGGGACCAATCAGCCC.

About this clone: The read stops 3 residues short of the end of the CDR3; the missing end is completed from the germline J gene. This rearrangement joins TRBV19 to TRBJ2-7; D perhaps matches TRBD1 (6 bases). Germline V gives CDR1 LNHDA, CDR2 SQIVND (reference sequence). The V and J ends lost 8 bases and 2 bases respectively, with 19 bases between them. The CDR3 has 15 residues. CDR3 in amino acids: CASGRADSPTYEQYF. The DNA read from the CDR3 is TGTGCCAGTGGGCGAGCGGACAGTCCGACCTACGAG.

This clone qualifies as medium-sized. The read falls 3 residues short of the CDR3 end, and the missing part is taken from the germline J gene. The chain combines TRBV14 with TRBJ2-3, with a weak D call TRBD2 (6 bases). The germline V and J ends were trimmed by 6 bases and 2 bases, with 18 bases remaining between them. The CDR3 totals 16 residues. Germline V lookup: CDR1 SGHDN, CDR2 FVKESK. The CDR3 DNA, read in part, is TGTGCCAGCAGTCATCTTAGCGGTCCTTACACAGATACG. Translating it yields CASSHLSGPYTDT. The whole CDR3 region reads CASSHLSGPYTDTQYF. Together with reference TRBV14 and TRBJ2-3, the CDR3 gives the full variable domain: EAGVTQFPSHSVIEKGQTVTLRCDPISGHDNLYWYRRVMGKEIKFLLHFVKESKQDESGMPNNRFLAERTGGTYSTLKVQPAELEDSGVYFCASSHLSGPYTDTQYFGPGTRLTVL.

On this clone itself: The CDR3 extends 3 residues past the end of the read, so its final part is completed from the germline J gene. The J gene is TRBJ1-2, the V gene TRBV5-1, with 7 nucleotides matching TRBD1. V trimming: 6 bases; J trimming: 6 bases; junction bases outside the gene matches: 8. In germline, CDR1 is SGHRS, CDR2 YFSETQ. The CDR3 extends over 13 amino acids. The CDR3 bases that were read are TGCGCCAGCACGGAGACAGGGATCCATGGC. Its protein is CASTETGIHG. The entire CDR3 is CASTETGIHGYTF.